One and the same sample provided the 27 T cell receptor beta chains below, sequenced in a study of radiation and T cells in renal cell carcinoma (dated by TCRdb to the early 2020s). Interpreted using the paper, the time point label stands for: blood 2 weeks post-SBRT. What this sample's treatment or condition label stands for: 15 Gy SBRT to primary tumor, nephrectomy 4 weeks later. The protocol used for the library was the immunoSEQ multiplex PCR assay. TCRdb carries this immuneACCESS record with in-frame sequences only. Its versions omit some clonotypes, under half of them owing to an unresolved V gene in the studies checked, with the rest unexplained. The table for this sample lists some 120,000 clones; 75% to 90% of them were counted only once. Approximately 2% of the sample belongs to the ten largest clones. The sequences come from blood, collected from a patient whose treatment included radiotherapy and nephrectomy. The receptors come from a woman aged 55-75 years with renal cell carcinoma.

As to this clone: Other nucleotide sequences from this sample produce the same CDR3. The chain employs TRBV19 and TRBJ2-7, with 9 positions matching TRBD2. CDR1 LNHDA and CDR2 SQIVND come from the germline V gene (reference sequence). The V and J ends lost 1 base and 2 bases, in that order; junction bases with no gene match: 3. The CDR3 is 15 residues long. In nucleotides, the CDR3 is TGTGCCAGTAGTATAGGTCTAGCGGGGACCTACGAGCAGTACTTC. Translation: CASSIGLAGTYEQYF.

V usage is TRBV28 and J usage is TRBJ2-2; a weak D match, TRBD1 (5 bases). The CDR3 is made up of 13 amino acids. V gave up 8 bases and J gave up 6 bases, with 13 bases separating them. The germline V gene encodes CDR1 MDHEN and CDR2 SYDVKM. CDR3 bases: TGTGCCAGCCGCCAGGGCTTTCCCGGGGAGCTGTTTTTT. This sequence encodes CASRQGFPGELFF.

This clone was found a few times. This CDR3 reads CSVVVESNQPQHF. DNA for the CDR3: TGCAGCGTTGTGGTGGAGAGCAATCAGCCCCAGCATTTT. The rearrangement uses TRBV29-1 and TRBJ1-5; D is unresolved. V shed 4 bases and J shed 1 base, with 8 bases lying between them. The length of the CDR3 is 13 residues. CDR1 and CDR2 (germline): SQVTM, ANQGSEA.

This chain joins TRBV6-6 and TRBJ2-7; tentatively, D is TRBD1 or TRBD2 (5 bases each). The CDR3 is 13 residues long. CDR1 MNHNY and CDR2 SVGAGI come from the germline V gene (reference sequence). Trimming took 0 bases from V and 7 from J, leaving 10 bases between them. The CDR3 DNA sequence: TGTGCCAGCAGTTACTCGTGGGGGAGAGAGCAGTACTTC. Protein: CASSYSWGREQYF.

The chain recombines TRBV5-1 with TRBJ2-1; possibly TRBD1 or TRBD2 for D (6 bases each). The CDR3 is 14 residues long. The germline gives CDR1 SGHRS, CDR2 YFSETQ. The germline V and J ends were trimmed by 6 bases and 10 bases, with 20 bases remaining between them. DNA of the CDR3: TGCGCCAGCAAGAAGGCGCCGGGGGCTAGAGAGCAGTTCTTC. This encodes CASKKAPGAREQFF.

The chain carries TRBV19 and TRBJ2-5; 8 nucleotides match TRBD1. V was pared by 4 bases and J by 2 bases, with 9 bases of the junction left unmatched. From germline, CDR1 is LNHDA and CDR2 SQIVND (reference sequence). The CDR3 is 16 residues long. The CDR3, as DNA: TGTGCCAGTAGTACCCAGGGGGCGCGGATACAAGAGACCCAGTACTTC. It codes for CASSTQGARIQETQYF.

The chain joins TRBV6-5 to TRBJ1-5, with D perhaps matching TRBD1 (5 bases). From germline, CDR1 is MNHEY and CDR2 SVGAGI. There are 14 residues in the CDR3. Trimming stripped 2 bases from V and 2 bases from J, with 7 bases between. The CDR3 region has the DNA TGTGCCAGCAGTTACCGGGGGGGCAATCAGCCCCAGCATTTT. Translation: CASSYRGGNQPQHF.

In this sample, this clone turned up once. One end of the junction varies from germline; a read error may be responsible. The V gene is TRBV5-1, the J gene TRBJ2-3; perhaps TRBD2 as D (6 bases). Looked up from germline, CDR1 is SGHRS and CDR2 is YFSETQ. This CDR3 comprises 17 residues. The CDR3 region has the DNA TGCGCCGGCAGCTTGGTACTGGATAGCCTCGGGGGAGATACGCAGTATTTT. Protein: CAGSLVLDSLGGDTQYF.

The J gene is TRBJ2-7, the V gene TRBV9; perhaps TRBD2 as D (6 bases). The CDR3 has 13 residues. Trimming cost V 3 bases and J 6 bases, with 13 bases left between them. CDR1 SGDLS and CDR2 YYNGEE come from the germline V gene. The CDR3 sequence: CASSGAERAEQYF. For the CDR3, the DNA is TGTGCCAGCAGCGGCGCGGAGCGGGCCGAGCAGTACTTC.

This clone has just one count. The CDR3 region is CASRALTGLNTEAFF. The DNA of the CDR3 is TGTGCCAGCAGAGCACTGACAGGCCTGAACACTGAAGCTTTCTTT. This chain links TRBV2 with TRBJ1-1; D might be TRBD1 (6 bases). V was pared by 6 bases and J by 0 bases, with 14 bases between. This CDR3 contains 15 residues. Germline V gene sequence: CDR1 SNHLY, CDR2 FYNNEI.

This chain joins TRBV5-1 and TRBJ2-5; 9 bases map to TRBD1. Germline CDR1 is SGHRS and CDR2 is YFSETQ. CDR3 length equals 14 residues. The V and J ends lost 0 bases and 5 bases, in that order; junction bases with no gene match: 2. CDR3 sequence reads: CASSLGTGAETQYF. The CDR3 DNA is TGCGCCAGCAGCTTGGGGACAGGGGCGGAGACCCAGTACTTC.

This clone was seen only a few times. The rearrangement links TRBV5-1 to TRBJ2-5; possibly TRBD1 or TRBD2 for D (5 bases each). V lost 4 bases and J 4 bases, leaving 14 bases between the germline ends. CDR1 and CDR2 (germline): SGHRS, YFSETQ. This CDR3 region has 14 residues. The CDR3 DNA is TGCGCCAGCAGCCCCCTGGGACGAGGAGAGACCCAGTACTTC. This sequence encodes CASSPLGRGETQYF.

This chain uses TRBV7-2 with TRBJ1-3, with D unclear. The CDR3 contains 14 residues. Germline values: CDR1 SGHTA, CDR2 FQGNSA. Trimming cost V 5 bases and J 0 bases, with 8 bases left between them. CDR3 in DNA: TGTGCCAGCAGCCCCGACAACTCTGGAAACACCATATATTTT. Amino acid sequence: CASSPDNSGNTIYF.

Many counts were recorded for this clone. The CDR3: CASTGAGRPGELFF. The CDR3 DNA reads as TGTGCCAGTACGGGGGCGGGGCGCCCCGGGGAGCTGTTTTTT. The rearrangement uses TRBV19 and TRBJ2-2; D tentatively reads TRBD1 or TRBD2 (6 bases each). Trimming stripped 7 bases from V and 6 bases from J, with 15 bases between. The CDR3 is made up of 14 amino acids. From germline, CDR1 is LNHDA and CDR2 SQIVND (reference sequence).

This chain uses TRBV19 with TRBJ2-7, with 7 positions matching TRBD2. Germline V CDR1 and CDR2: LNHDA, SQIVND (reference sequence). CDR3 size: 14 residues. After removal of 8 bases from V and 1 base from J, the junction contained 8 bases not matched to a gene. The CDR3, as DNA: TGTGCCAGTGGCGGGGGATCACAATCCTACGAGCAGTACTTC. Residues: CASGGGSQSYEQYF. The variable domain in full, with the rest retrieved from reference TRBV19 and TRBJ2-7, is DGGITQSPKYLFRKEGQNVTLSCEQNLNHDAMYWYRQDPGQGLRLIYYSQIVNDFQKGDIAEGYSVSREKKESFPLTVTSAQKNPTAFYLCASGGGSQSYEQYFGPGTRLTVT.

The chain carries TRBV19 and TRBJ1-2; 10 positions agree with TRBD1. The V gene's germline CDR1 is LNHDA and CDR2 SQIVND (reference sequence). The CDR3 is made up of 14 amino acids. The J segment lost 3 bases and the V segment lost 5 bases, leaving 3 bases of the junction unmatched. CDR3 nucleotide sequence: TGTGCCAGTAGTCCGGGACAGGGGTACTATGGCTACACCTTC. Translated: CASSPGQGYYGYTF.

The chain combines TRBV28 with TRBJ2-2; 8 nucleotides match TRBD1. The CDR3 is made up of 15 amino acids. The V and J ends lost 5 bases and 5 bases, in that order; junction bases with no gene match: 7. Germline V gives CDR1 MDHEN, CDR2 SYDVKM. The CDR3 sequence: CASSPRTGRTGELFF. The CDR3 coding sequence is TGTGCCAGCAGTCCGCGGACAGGGAGGACCGGGGAGCTGTTTTTT. The full variable domain, its missing parts supplied by reference TRBV28 and TRBJ2-2, is DVKVTQSSRYLVKRTGEKVFLECVQDMDHENMFWYRQDPGLGLRLIYFSYDVKMKEKGDIPEGYSVSREKKERFSLILESASTNQTSMYLCASSPRTGRTGELFFGEGSRLTVL.

The rearrangement uses TRBV13 and TRBJ2-2, with D possibly being TRBD2 (6 bases). CDR3 size: 14 residues. Germline V gene sequence: CDR1 PRHDT, CDR2 FYEKMQ (reference sequence). With 5 bases removed from V and 6 bases from J, the gap between germline ends came to 13 bases. CDR3 in amino acids: CASSAPGLPGELFF. The CDR3 nucleotides read TGTGCCAGCAGCGCACCGGGACTCCCCGGGGAGCTGTTTTTT. Full variable domain (rest looked up from reference TRBV13 and TRBJ2-2): AAGVIQSPRHLIKEKRETATLKCYPIPRHDTVYWYQQGPGQDPQFLISFYEKMQSDKGSIPDRFSAQQFSDYHSELNMSSLELGDSALYFCASSAPGLPGELFFGEGSRLTVL.

Details on this clone: Other DNA sequences from this sample encode an identical CDR3 as well. V gene TRBV7-2 combines with J gene TRBJ2-5; 9 bases match TRBD1. The junction had 7 bases not matched to a gene; V was cut back by 4 bases and J by 4 bases. Germline CDR1 is SGHTA and CDR2 is FQGNSA. The CDR3 has 15 amino acids. The CDR3: CASSSPGQGGETQYF. For the CDR3, the DNA is TGTGCCAGCAGCTCCCCGGGACAGGGAGGAGAGACCCAGTACTTC.

This rearrangement joins TRBV6-6 to TRBJ1-1, with 12 bases identical to TRBD1. The CDR3 length is 15 residues. In germline, CDR1 is MNHNY, CDR2 SVGAGI (reference sequence). The ends lost 6 bases at V and 8 bases at J; junction bases unmatched: 10. CDR3 coding DNA: TGTGCCAGCAGGATCAAACGGGACAGGGGGCGAGAAGCTTTCTTT. The encoded protein is CASRIKRDRGREAFF.

V gene TRBV4-3 combines with J gene TRBJ1-4; weak D call: TRBD1 (6 bases). Trimming removed 2 bases from V and 1 base from J, with 14 bases in between. The CDR3 has 17 residues. Germline values: CDR1 LGHNA, CDR2 YSLEER. CDR3 sequence: CASSQRGGRETNEKLFF. The CDR3 DNA follows: TGCGCCAGCAGCCAAAGGGGGGGAAGAGAAACTAATGAAAAACTGTTTTTT.

The chain employs TRBV6-5 and TRBJ1-2; no clear D gene. The length of the CDR3 is 12 residues. V lost 6 bases to trimming and J lost 5 bases, with 10 bases between them. Germline V gene data show CDR1 as MNHEY and CDR2 as SVGAGI. The CDR3 loop reads CASSPGLYGYTF. The CDR3 nucleotides are TGTGCCAGCAGCCCCGGACTATATGGCTACACCTTC.

V usage is TRBV19 and J usage is TRBJ2-7, with D tentatively TRBD2 (6 bases). The V gene's germline CDR1 is LNHDA and CDR2 SQIVND (reference sequence). V gave up 5 bases and J gave up 2 bases, with 13 bases separating them. The CDR3 runs 14 residues. For the CDR3, the DNA is TGTGCCAGTAGTCTTAGGCGGGGTACCTACGAGCAGTACTTC. The encoded protein is CASSLRRGTYEQYF.

This clone has only a few counts. The V and J genes are TRBV16 and TRBJ1-3; 7 positions match TRBD1. CDR1 KGHSY and CDR2 FQNENV come from the germline V gene. This CDR3 comprises 15 residues. J lost 2 bases, V lost 2 bases, and 3 bases had no gene match. The CDR3 DNA sequence: TGTGCCAGCAGCCAAAGACAGGGCGCTGGAAACACCATATATTTT. Translated: CASSQRQGAGNTIYF.

The rearrangement uses TRBV9 and TRBJ2-2; 14 bases align to TRBD2. The CDR3 runs to 18 residues. Looked up from germline, CDR1 is SGDLS and CDR2 is YYNGEE. V lost 4 bases and J lost 6; bases outside the gene matches: 11. This chain's CDR3 is CASSPFRGLAGEAGELFF. The CDR3 DNA reads TGTGCCAGCAGCCCATTCAGGGGACTAGCGGGGGAGGCCGGGGAGCTGTTTTTT.

The chain combines TRBV5-4 with TRBJ1-5, with 7 bases aligning to TRBD1. The V gene's germline CDR1 is SGHNT and CDR2 YYREEE (reference sequence). With V trimmed by 4 bases and J by 8 bases, 6 bases remained unmatched. CDR3 length equals 13 residues. The CDR3: CASSLTGMEPQHF. In nucleotides, the CDR3 is TGTGCCAGCAGCCTGACAGGGATGGAGCCCCAGCATTTT. Full variable domain (rest looked up from reference TRBV5-4 and TRBJ1-5): ETGVTQSPTHLIKTRGQQVTLRCSSQSGHNTVSWYQQALGQGPQFIFQYYREEENGRGNFPPRFSGLQFPNYSSELNVNALELDDSALYLCASSLTGMEPQHFGDGTRLSIL.

This chain connects TRBV5-4 to TRBJ1-2; maybe TRBD1 (6 bases). The CDR3 runs 16 residues. The V gene's germline CDR1 is SGHNT and CDR2 YYREEE (reference sequence). Trimming cost V 4 bases and J 8 bases, with 24 bases left between them. CDR3 in DNA: TGTGCCAGCAGCCCTCAGGGGCAGGATATGCTAGGCGGCTACACCTTC. It codes for CASSPQGQDMLGGYTF.